This TCR beta chain was recovered during a study of T-cell memory formation after mild COVID-19. Germline loops: CDR1 SGHDT, CDR2 YYEEEE. CDR3 length: 12 amino acids. V was trimmed by 3 bases and J by 2 bases, leaving 6 bases between them. TCRdb independently ran MiXCR on the 5' RACE reads; one entry per CDR3 protein. The table includes 200,000 to 250,000 distinct CDR3 sequences, around a tenth detected once. This clonotype was counted many times. This clonotype was sampled from a man younger than 30 who had mild COVID-19 (a few samples of this study predate the infection). Cell type and time point are not known. This chain links TRBV5-6 with TRBJ2-7, with D uncertain. Sequenced material: PBMCs or a T cell subset sorted from them (not recorded which). CDR3 sequence reads: CASSSGPYEQYV. The CDR3 DNA follows: TGTGCCAGCAGCTCCGGCCCCTACGAGCAGTACGTC.